This T cell receptor beta chain was observed in a study of T cell responses to AZD1222 COVID-19 vaccine. The CDR3 covers 14 residues. V dropped 3 bases and J dropped 4; count of bases not matched to a gene: 5. Looked up from germline, CDR1 is MNHNS and CDR2 is SASEGT. About this clone: Its antigen is not known.

The assay was immunoSEQ multiplex PCR, and TCRdb's table has in-frame clones only and misses some. The sample gives about 50,000 clones, around 83% of which show up once; 15% to 20% is in the top ten. General study results and limits: At 160-218 and 743-854, vaccine-associated CD4 TCRs were dominant, and they spanned spike. Clonal diversity may have been underestimated in mostly white British donors. Receipt of two AZD1222 doses was followed by a rise in Spike-specific TCR breadth and depth.

The chain links TRBV6-1 to TRBJ1-2, with 7 bases that match TRBD1. The sample here was peripheral blood, taken on day 0 of MenACWY control vaccination. The receptor comes from an adult in good health. The CDR3 nucleotides read TGTGCCAGCAGTGACGGGCAGGGGGTCTATGGCTACACCTTC. Protein: CASSDGQGVYGYTF.